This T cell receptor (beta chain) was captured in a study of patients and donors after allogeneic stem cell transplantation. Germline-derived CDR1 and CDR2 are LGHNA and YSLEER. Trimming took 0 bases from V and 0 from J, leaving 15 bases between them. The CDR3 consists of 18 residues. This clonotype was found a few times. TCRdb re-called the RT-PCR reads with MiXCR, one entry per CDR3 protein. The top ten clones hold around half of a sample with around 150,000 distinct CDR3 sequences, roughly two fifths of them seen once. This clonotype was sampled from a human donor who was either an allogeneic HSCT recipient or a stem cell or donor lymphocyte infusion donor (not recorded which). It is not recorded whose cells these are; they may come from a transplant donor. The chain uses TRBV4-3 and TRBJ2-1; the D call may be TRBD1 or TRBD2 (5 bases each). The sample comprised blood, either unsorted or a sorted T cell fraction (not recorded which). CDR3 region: CASSQDKGSGLSYNEQFF. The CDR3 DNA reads TGCGCCAGCAGCCAAGATAAGGGGAGTGGCCTCTCCTACAATGAGCAGTTCTTC.